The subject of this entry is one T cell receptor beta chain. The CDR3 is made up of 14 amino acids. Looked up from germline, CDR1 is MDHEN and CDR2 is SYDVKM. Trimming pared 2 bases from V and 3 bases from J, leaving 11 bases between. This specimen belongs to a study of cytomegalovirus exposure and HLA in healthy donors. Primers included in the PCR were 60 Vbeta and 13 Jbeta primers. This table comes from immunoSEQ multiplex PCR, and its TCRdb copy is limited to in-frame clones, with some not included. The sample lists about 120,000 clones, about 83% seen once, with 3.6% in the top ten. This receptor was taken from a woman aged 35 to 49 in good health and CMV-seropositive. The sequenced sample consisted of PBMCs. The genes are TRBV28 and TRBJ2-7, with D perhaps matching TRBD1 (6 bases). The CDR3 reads CASSLGGQIYEQYF. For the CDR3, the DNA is TGTGCCAGCAGTTTAGGCGGACAGATCTACGAGCAGTACTTC. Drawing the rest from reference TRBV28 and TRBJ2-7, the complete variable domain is DVKVTQSSRYLVKRTGEKVFLECVQDMDHENMFWYRQDPGLGLRLIYFSYDVKMKEKGDIPEGYSVSREKKERFSLILESASTNQTSMYLCASSLGGQIYEQYFGPGTRLTVT.